One sample yielded the 21 T cell receptor beta chains listed below, sequenced in a study of blood T cell repertoires in COVID-19. Assay used: immunoSEQ multiplex PCR; TCRdb lists only in-frame clones, some missing. The sample carries 120,000 to 150,000 clones, 65% to 85% recorded once. The material sequenced was peripheral blood. The receptors originated from a man aged 60 to 75 with active or convalescent COVID-19.

The chain joins TRBV28 to TRBJ2-3, with 7 bases that match TRBD1. The CDR3 contains 14 residues. Per the germline V gene, CDR1 is MDHEN and CDR2 is SYDVKM. Trimming removed 2 bases from V and 4 bases from J; junction bases left unmatched: 3. The CDR3 is CASSLPRGPDTQYF. In DNA form, the CDR3 reads TGTGCCAGCAGTTTACCGAGGGGGCCAGATACGCAGTATTTT.

In this sample, this clone turned up once. CDR3: CASSWDSNYGYTF. DNA of the CDR3: TGTGCCAGCAGCTGGGACAGTAACTATGGCTACACCTTC. The V and J genes are TRBV2 and TRBJ1-2; 7 nucleotides line up with TRBD1. V shed 6 bases, J shed 1 base, and the junction held 2 bases outside the gene matches. This CDR3 region has 13 residues. From germline, CDR1 is SNHLY and CDR2 FYNNEI. Using reference TRBV2 and TRBJ1-2 for the parts outside the CDR3, the full variable domain is EPEVTQTPSHQVTQMGQEVILRCVPISNHLYFYWYRQILGQKVEFLVSFYNNEISEKSEIFDDQFSVERPDGSNFTLKIRSTKLEDSAMYFCASSWDSNYGYTFGSGTRLTVV.

This chain uses TRBV7-2 with TRBJ2-3; TRBD2 aligns across 8 bases. The V and J ends lost 2 bases and 8 bases, in that order; junction bases with no gene match: 3. The CDR3 covers 13 residues. Germline loops: CDR1 SGHTA, CDR2 FQGNSA. The CDR3 loop reads CASSLNGRGTQYF. CDR3 in DNA: TGTGCCAGCAGCTTAAACGGGAGGGGTACGCAGTATTTT.

V gene TRBV13 combines with J gene TRBJ1-2; 7 bases map to TRBD1. The trim removed 5 bases at V and 2 bases at J, leaving 2 bases unmatched. Germline V gene sequence: CDR1 PRHDT, CDR2 FYEKMQ (reference sequence). The CDR3 has 13 residues. In DNA, the CDR3 is TGTGCCAGCAGCCCGGGACAGAACTATGGCTACACCTTC. This sequence encodes CASSPGQNYGYTF.

This chain links TRBV19 with TRBJ2-7, with D possibly matching TRBD2 (7 bases). The CDR3 extends over 15 amino acids. From germline, CDR1 is LNHDA and CDR2 SQIVND (reference sequence). With 3 bases removed from V and 3 bases from J, the gap between germline ends came to 15 bases. CDR3 region: CASSMTRGGGYEQYF. The CDR3 coding sequence is TGTGCCAGTAGTATGACCCGGGGAGGGGGCTACGAGCAGTACTTC.

This clone appeared once. The gene calls are TRBV20-1 and TRBJ2-7; D may be TRBD2 (6 bases). Germline CDR1 is DFQATT and CDR2 is SNEGSKA (reference sequence). The CDR3 runs to 11 residues. Deletions cut 5 bases from V and 4 bases from J, with 9 bases between. CDR3 sequence (DNA): TGCAGTGCTGGGACTTCGTACGAGCAGTACTTC. This encodes CSAGTSYEQYF.

This chain links TRBV13 with TRBJ2-7, with 11 bases aligning to TRBD2. The CDR3 loop spans 18 amino acids. V was clipped by 6 bases and J by 4 bases; unmatched bases: 17. Per germline, CDR1 PRHDT and CDR2 FYEKMQ (reference sequence). The CDR3: CASRVGGLAGGIGYEQYF. The CDR3 region has the DNA TGTGCCAGCAGGGTTGGGGGGCTAGCGGGAGGAATCGGGTACGAGCAGTACTTC.

The rearrangement joins TRBV10-2 to TRBJ2-2; D might be TRBD2 (6 bases). Germline V lookup: CDR1 WSHSY, CDR2 SAAADI. V was clipped by 3 bases and J by 0 bases, with 11 bases between them. The CDR3 extends over 16 amino acids. CDR3 bases: TGCGCCAGCAGTGATGTGGGAGGTCCGAACACCGGGGAGCTGTTTTTT. Protein sequence: CASSDVGGPNTGELFF.

V gene TRBV4-1 combines with J gene TRBJ1-2; 11 positions agree with TRBD1. V trimming: 3 bases; J trimming: 7 bases; junction bases outside the gene matches: 16. Germline V gives CDR1 MGHRA, CDR2 YSYEKL. This CDR3 spans 18 amino acids. CDR3 amino acids: CASSQKPGQGVTITGYTF. CDR3 in DNA: TGCGCCAGCAGCCAGAAACCGGGACAGGGGGTCACGATCACTGGCTACACCTTC.

This chain uses TRBV5-6 with TRBJ1-1; 7 positions agree with TRBD1. The ends lost 4 bases at V and 3 bases at J; junction bases unmatched: 12. Germline V lookup: CDR1 SGHDT, CDR2 YYEEEE. This CDR3 is built from 16 residues. CDR3 amino acids: CASSADTGAIDTEAFF. In nucleotides, the CDR3 is TGTGCCAGCAGCGCTGATACAGGGGCAATAGACACTGAAGCTTTCTTT.

This clone appeared once. The V call is TRBV11-2, the J call TRBJ2-3, with 8 bases that match TRBD2. The V and J ends lost 7 bases and 6 bases, in that order; junction bases with no gene match: 9. From germline, CDR1 is SGHAT and CDR2 FQNNGV. The CDR3 contains 14 residues. The CDR3 here is CASTLTSAKDTQYF. The DNA of the CDR3 is TGTGCCAGCACCTTGACTAGCGCAAAGGATACGCAGTATTTT.

The chain recombines TRBV4-1 with TRBJ1-3; a possible D gene is TRBD1 (6 bases). The CDR3 consists of 18 residues. V was trimmed by 3 bases and J by 4 bases, leaving 22 bases between them. CDR1 and CDR2 from the germline V gene are MGHRA and YSYEKL. The CDR3 spells CASSQGSGTTVPGNTIYF. CDR3 in DNA: TGCGCCAGCAGCCAGGGGAGTGGGACAACCGTTCCGGGAAACACCATATATTTT.

The V gene is TRBV28, the J gene TRBJ2-5; 11 bases line up with TRBD2. Germline loops: CDR1 MDHEN, CDR2 SYDVKM. The CDR3 sequence is 15 residues long. J gave up 4 bases and V 5 bases, and 6 bases lay outside the gene matches. CDR3 bases: TGTGCCAGCAGTACTAGCGGGAGAATTGGAGAGACCCAGTACTTC. Its translation: CASSTSGRIGETQYF.

CDR3 in amino acids: CASSEFLGADYGYTF. CDR3 DNA: TGTGCCAGCAGTGAATTTCTGGGGGCGGACTATGGCTACACCTTC. The J gene is TRBJ1-2, the V gene TRBV6-1; D might be TRBD1 (6 bases). V shed 2 bases and J shed 3 bases, with 13 bases lying between them. This CDR3 region has 15 residues. Germline CDR1 is MNHNS and CDR2 is SASEGT.

This clone has only a few counts. The chain combines TRBV19 with TRBJ1-2; D might be TRBD1 (5 bases). Trimming took off 5 bases at V and 0 bases at J, with 10 bases between the two ends. CDR1 and CDR2 from the germline V gene are LNHDA and SQIVND (reference sequence). This CDR3 spans 14 amino acids. CDR3: CASSARDSNYGYTF. CDR3 sequence (DNA): TGTGCCAGTAGTGCCAGGGATTCTAACTATGGCTACACCTTC.

The J gene is TRBJ2-2, the V gene TRBV28; tentative D call: TRBD2 (6 bases). The CDR3 contains 16 residues. Germline V CDR1 and CDR2: MDHEN, SYDVKM. V was shortened by 4 bases and J by 2 bases, with 14 bases between the two germline ends. The DNA of the CDR3 is TGTGCCAGCAGTTCGGCGGGGCTTGGTAACACCGGGGAGCTGTTTTTT. Translated: CASSSAGLGNTGELFF.

The chain recombines TRBV24-1 with TRBJ1-2; tentative D call: TRBD1 (5 bases). V lost 9 bases to trimming and J lost 7 bases, with 11 bases between them. The CDR3 length is 11 residues. Germline assignment: CDR1 KGHDR and CDR2 SFDVKD. The CDR3 DNA sequence: TGTGCCACCGGGACTTCCGGTGGCTACACCTTC. As protein: CATGTSGGYTF.

V is TRBV4-1 and J is TRBJ2-2, with TRBD2 matching 10 bases. CDR1 is MGHRA, CDR2 YSYEKL, per germline. CDR3 length: 19 residues. V trimming: 1 base; J trimming: 0 bases; junction bases outside the gene matches: 8. The CDR3 loop reads CASSQASLGLATNTGELFF. The CDR3 region has the DNA TGCGCCAGCAGCCAAGCCTCCTTGGGACTAGCGACGAACACCGGGGAGCTGTTTTTT.

The chain recombines TRBV5-1 with TRBJ2-7; perhaps TRBD2 as D (5 bases). Trimming pared 4 bases from V and 3 bases from J, leaving 14 bases between. The germline V gene encodes CDR1 SGHRS and CDR2 YFSETQ. This CDR3 is 14 amino acids long. CDR3 nucleotide sequence: TGCGCCAGCAGCCCAGGAGGAATTAACTACGAGCAGTACTTC. Its protein is CASSPGGINYEQYF.

This chain links TRBV19 with TRBJ1-2; perhaps TRBD1 as D (5 bases). V was trimmed by 3 bases and J by 7 bases, leaving 12 bases between them. CDR3 length equals 13 residues. The germline gives CDR1 LNHDA, CDR2 SQIVND (reference sequence). Here the CDR3 reads CASSMRGIRGYTF. The CDR3 DNA is TGTGCCAGTAGTATGCGGGGGATACGTGGCTACACCTTC.

This clone has a count of ten or more. The V gene is TRBV29-1, the J gene TRBJ2-7; D is perhaps TRBD1 (5 bases). The germline V and J ends were trimmed by 8 bases and 3 bases, with 17 bases remaining between them. This CDR3 has 13 residues. Germline lookup yields CDR1 SQVTM and CDR2 ANQGSEA. The CDR3 bases are TGCAGCATCCGCCAGGGCGAGGTCTACGAGCAGTACTTC. Amino acid sequence: CSIRQGEVYEQYF.